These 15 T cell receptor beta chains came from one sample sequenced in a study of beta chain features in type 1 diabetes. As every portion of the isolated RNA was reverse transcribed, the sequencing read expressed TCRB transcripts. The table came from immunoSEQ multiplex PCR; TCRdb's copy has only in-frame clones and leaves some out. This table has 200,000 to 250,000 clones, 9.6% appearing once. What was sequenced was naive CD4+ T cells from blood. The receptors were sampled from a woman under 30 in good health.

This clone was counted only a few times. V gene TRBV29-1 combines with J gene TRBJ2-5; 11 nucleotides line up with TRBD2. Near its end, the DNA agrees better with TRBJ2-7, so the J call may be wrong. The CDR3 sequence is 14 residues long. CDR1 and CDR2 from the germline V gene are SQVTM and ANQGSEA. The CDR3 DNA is TGCAGCGTTGCCCCCGGACTAGCGGGCTACGAGCAGTACTTC. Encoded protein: CSVAPGLAGYEQYF.

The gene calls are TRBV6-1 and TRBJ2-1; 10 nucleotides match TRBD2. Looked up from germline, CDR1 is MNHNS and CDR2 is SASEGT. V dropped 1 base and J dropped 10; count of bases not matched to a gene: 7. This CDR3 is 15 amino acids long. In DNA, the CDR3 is TGTGCCAGCAGTGAAGGCAGCGGGGGGGCCCGAGAGCAGTTCTTC. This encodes CASSEGSGGAREQFF.

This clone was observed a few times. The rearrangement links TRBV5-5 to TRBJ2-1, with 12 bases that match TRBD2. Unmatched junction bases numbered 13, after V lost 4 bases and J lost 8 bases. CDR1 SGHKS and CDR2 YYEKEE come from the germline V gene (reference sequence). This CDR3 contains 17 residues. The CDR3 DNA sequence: TGTGCCAGCAGCCCCTCACTAGCGGGGGGCGTGTTCGATGAGCAGTTCTTC. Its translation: CASSPSLAGGVFDEQFF.

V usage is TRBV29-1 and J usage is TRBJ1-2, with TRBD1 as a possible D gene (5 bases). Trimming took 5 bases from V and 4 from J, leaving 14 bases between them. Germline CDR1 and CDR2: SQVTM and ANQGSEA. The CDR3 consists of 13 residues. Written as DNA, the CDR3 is TGCAGCGTTTGGAGGGGTGGGGGCTATGGCTACACCTTC. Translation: CSVWRGGGYGYTF.

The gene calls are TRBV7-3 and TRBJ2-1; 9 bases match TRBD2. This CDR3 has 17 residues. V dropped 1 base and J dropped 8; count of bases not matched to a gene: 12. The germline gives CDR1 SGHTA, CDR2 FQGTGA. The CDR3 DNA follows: TGTGCCAGCAGCTTAAGGGGAGGGGCAGCGGGGGGCGATGAGCAGTTCTTC. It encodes CASSLRGGAAGGDEQFF.

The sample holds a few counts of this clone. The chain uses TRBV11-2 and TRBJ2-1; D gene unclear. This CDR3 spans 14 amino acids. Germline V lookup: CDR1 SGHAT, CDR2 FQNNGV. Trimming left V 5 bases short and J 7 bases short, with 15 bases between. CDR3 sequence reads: CASSPSLPQNEQFF. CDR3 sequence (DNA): TGTGCCAGCAGCCCGAGTCTTCCCCAAAATGAGCAGTTCTTC.

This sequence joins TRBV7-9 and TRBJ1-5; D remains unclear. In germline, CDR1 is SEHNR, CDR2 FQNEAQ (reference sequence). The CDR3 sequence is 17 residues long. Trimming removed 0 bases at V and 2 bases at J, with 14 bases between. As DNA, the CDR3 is TGTGCCAGCAGCTTAGCGCTTGAGGCGACGGGCAATCAGCCCCAGCATTTT. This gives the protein CASSLALEATGNQPQHF.

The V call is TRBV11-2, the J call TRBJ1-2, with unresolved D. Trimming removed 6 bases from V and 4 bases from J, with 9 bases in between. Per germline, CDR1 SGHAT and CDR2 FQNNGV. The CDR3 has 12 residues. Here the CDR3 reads CASSELIYGYTF. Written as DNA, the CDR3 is TGTGCCAGCAGTGAGTTGATCTATGGCTACACCTTC.

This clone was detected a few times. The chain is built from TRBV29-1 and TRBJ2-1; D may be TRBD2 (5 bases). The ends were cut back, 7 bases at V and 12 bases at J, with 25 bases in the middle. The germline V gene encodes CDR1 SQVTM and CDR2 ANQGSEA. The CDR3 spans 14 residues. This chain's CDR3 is CSAEVHTDGAAQFF. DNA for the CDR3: TGCAGCGCGGAGGTCCATACAGATGGCGCCGCGCAGTTCTTC.

CDR3 in amino acids: CASSQGFYGYTF. The DNA for the CDR3 is TGTGCCAGCAGTCAGGGGTTCTATGGCTACACCTTC. The V call is TRBV28, the J call TRBJ1-2, with D perhaps TRBD1 (6 bases). Germline CDR1 is MDHEN and CDR2 is SYDVKM. Trimming pared 5 bases from V and 4 bases from J, leaving 8 bases between. CDR3 length equals 12 residues.

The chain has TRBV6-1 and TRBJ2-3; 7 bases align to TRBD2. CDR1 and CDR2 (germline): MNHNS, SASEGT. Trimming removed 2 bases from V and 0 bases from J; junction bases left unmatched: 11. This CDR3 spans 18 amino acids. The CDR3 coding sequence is TGTGCCAGCAGTGAATCAATCCGGCTAGCGGCTAGCACAGATACGCAGTATTTT. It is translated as CASSESIRLAASTDTQYF.

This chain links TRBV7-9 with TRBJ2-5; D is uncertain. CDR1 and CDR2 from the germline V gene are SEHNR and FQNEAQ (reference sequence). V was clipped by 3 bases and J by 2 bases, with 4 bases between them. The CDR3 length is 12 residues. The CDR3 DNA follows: TGTGCCAGCAGCTTCACACAAGAGACCCAGTACTTC. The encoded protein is CASSFTQETQYF.

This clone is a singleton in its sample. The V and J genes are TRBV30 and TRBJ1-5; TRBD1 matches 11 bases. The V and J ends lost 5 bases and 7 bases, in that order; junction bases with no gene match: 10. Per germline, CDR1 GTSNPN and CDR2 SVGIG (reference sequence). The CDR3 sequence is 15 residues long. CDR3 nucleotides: TGTGCCTGGTCAGCCAGGACAGGGGGCGTGCAGCCCCAGCATTTT. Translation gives CAWSARTGGVQPQHF.

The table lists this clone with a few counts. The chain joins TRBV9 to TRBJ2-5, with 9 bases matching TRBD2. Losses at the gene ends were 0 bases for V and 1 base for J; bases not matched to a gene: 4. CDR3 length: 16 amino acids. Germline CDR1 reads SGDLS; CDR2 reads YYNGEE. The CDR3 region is CASSVGERGVQETQYF. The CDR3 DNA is TGTGCCAGCAGCGTAGGAGAGCGGGGGGTCCAAGAGACCCAGTACTTC.

The CDR3 bases are TGTGCCAGCAGTCCCTCCGGATGGGACTCCAATACGCAGTATTTT. It is translated as CASSPSGWDSNTQYF. The chain uses TRBV6-6 and TRBJ2-3, with D perhaps matching TRBD2 (6 bases). Germline CDR1 and CDR2: MNHNY and SVGAGI (reference sequence). V was clipped by 5 bases and J by 7 bases, with 19 bases between them. This CDR3 comprises 15 residues.